The 20 T cell receptor beta chains in this list originate from one sample, sequenced in a study of cytomegalovirus exposure and HLA in healthy donors. 60 Vbeta and 13 Jbeta primers were used in PCR. The method was immunoSEQ multiplex PCR; TCRdb's version includes in-frame clones alone and lacks a portion of them. The table records around 92,000 clones, around three quarters of them present only once. Sequencing was done on a sample of PBMCs. The receptors were sampled from a man aged 55-75 years in good health and CMV-seropositive.

The chain has TRBV11-3 and TRBJ2-7; 8 bases map to TRBD1. The germline gives CDR1 SGHNT, CDR2 YENEEA. The CDR3 is 15 amino acids. Unmatched junction bases numbered 4, after V lost 3 bases and J lost 0 bases. CDR3 amino acids: CASSFGTGASYEQYF. CDR3 bases: TGTGCCAGCAGCTTCGGGACAGGCGCCTCCTACGAGCAGTACTTC. The full variable domain, its missing parts supplied by reference TRBV11-3 and TRBJ2-7, is EAGVVQSPRYKIIEKKQPVAFWCNPISGHNTLYWYLQNLGQGPELLIRYENEEAVDDSQLPKDRFSAERLKGVDSTLKIQPAELGDSAVYLCASSFGTGASYEQYFGPGTRLTVT.

This clone was detected only once. The chain couples TRBV15 to TRBJ2-3, with TRBD2 matching 7 bases. V lost 0 bases, J lost 3 bases, and 3 bases stayed unmatched. There are 15 residues in the CDR3. The germline V gene has CDR1 LNHNV and CDR2 YYDKDF (reference sequence). CDR3: CATSRDVGGTDTQYF. Here the CDR3 DNA reads TGTGCCACCAGCAGAGATGTGGGGGGGACAGATACGCAGTATTTT. Variable domain in full (rest from reference TRBV15 and TRBJ2-3): DAMVIQNPRYQVTQFGKPVTLSCSQTLNHNVMYWYQQKSSQAPKLLFHYYDKDFNNEADTPDNFQSRRPNTSFCFLDIRSPGLGDTAMYLCATSRDVGGTDTQYFGPGTRLTVL.

This chain joins TRBV7-2 and TRBJ1-2; 7 positions match TRBD1. Germline lookup yields CDR1 SGHTA and CDR2 FQGNSA. V trimming: 3 bases; J trimming: 8 bases; junction bases outside the gene matches: 9. This CDR3 comprises 14 residues. The CDR3 region is CASSLGGQPKGYTF. The CDR3 bases are TGTGCCAGCAGCTTGGGGGGACAGCCTAAAGGCTACACCTTC.

The chain uses TRBV11-3 and TRBJ2-3; 9 bases are shared with TRBD2. CDR3 length: 17 amino acids. The germline CDR1 and CDR2 sequences are SGHNT and YENEEA. The V segment lost 8 bases and the J segment 2 bases; nucleotides outside the gene matches: 14. The CDR3 DNA sequence: TGTGCCAGCTTGCGTTCTAGCGGGGAAACCTTCACAGATACGCAGTATTTT. This codes for CASLRSSGETFTDTQYF.

This clone was seen just once. This chain links TRBV27 with TRBJ1-2, with TRBD1 identical over 7 bases. This CDR3 region has 13 residues. Germline values: CDR1 MNHEY, CDR2 SMNVEV (reference sequence). Trimming cost V 4 bases and J 7 bases; bases outside gene matches: 6. In DNA, the CDR3 is TGTGCCAGCAGTTATTCAGGGGGAGGTGGCTACACCTTC. Its protein is CASSYSGGGGYTF.

The chain joins TRBV2 to TRBJ2-7, with D maybe TRBD1 (6 bases). This CDR3 has 15 residues. Trimming cost V 1 base and J 2 bases, with 12 bases left between them. Germline loops: CDR1 SNHLY, CDR2 FYNNEI. The CDR3 DNA reads TGTGCCAGCAGTGAAGTGGTACAGGGTCCCTACGAGCAGTACTTC. This sequence encodes CASSEVVQGPYEQYF. The variable domain in full, completed from reference TRBV2 and TRBJ2-7, reads EPEVTQTPSHQVTQMGQEVILRCVPISNHLYFYWYRQILGQKVEFLVSFYNNEISEKSEIFDDQFSVERPDGSNFTLKIRSTKLEDSAMYFCASSEVVQGPYEQYFGPGTRLTVT.

The J gene is TRBJ2-7, the V gene TRBV7-6; D might be TRBD1 (6 bases). CDR3 size: 17 residues. The V and J ends lost 5 bases and 2 bases respectively, with 22 bases between them. Germline CDR1 and CDR2: SGHVS and FNYEAQ. CDR3 in DNA: TGTGCCAGCAGCCCTGGCCCCGGACAGCATCCCCCCTACGAGCAGTACTTC. This encodes CASSPGPGQHPPYEQYF.

The genes are TRBV5-5 and TRBJ2-7; 7 bases fit TRBD1. The germline V gene encodes CDR1 SGHKS and CDR2 YYEKEE (reference sequence). There are 14 residues in the CDR3. Trimming cost V 0 bases and J 2 bases; bases outside gene matches: 2. The DNA of the CDR3 is TGTGCCAGCAGCTTGGCGACAGGGCCCTACGAGCAGTACTTC. Translation gives CASSLATGPYEQYF. Full variable domain (missing parts from reference TRBV5-5 and TRBJ2-7): DAGVTQSPTHLIKTRGQQVTLRCSPISGHKSVSWYQQVLGQGPQFIFQYYEKEERGRGNFPDRFSARQFPNYSSELNVNALLLGDSALYLCASSLATGPYEQYFGPGTRLTVT.

The V call is TRBV18, the J call TRBJ2-7, with D perhaps matching TRBD2 (6 bases). The CDR3 loop spans 15 amino acids. The V gene's germline CDR1 is KGHSH and CDR2 LQKENI. V shed 2 bases and J shed 3 bases, with 14 bases lying between them. CDR3 DNA: TGTGCCAGCTCACCAGGAGGGAGGACCTTCTACGAGCAGTACTTC. This gives the protein CASSPGGRTFYEQYF.

This chain joins TRBV2 and TRBJ2-4, with D maybe TRBD2 (5 bases). Germline-derived CDR1 and CDR2 are SNHLY and FYNNEI. CDR3 length equals 15 residues. V dropped 5 bases and J dropped 12 bases, with 23 bases sitting between them. CDR3 in amino acids: CASSLDGLSNDNQYF. The CDR3 DNA follows: TGTGCCAGCAGTCTGGACGGACTTTCAAACGATAATCAGTACTTC.

This clone has only one observation. The V and J genes are TRBV19 and TRBJ1-3; 7 nucleotides match TRBD1. In germline, CDR1 is LNHDA, CDR2 SQIVND (reference sequence). V lost 5 bases, J lost 1 base, and 8 bases stayed unmatched. The CDR3 has 16 amino acids. The CDR3 coding sequence is TGTGCCAGTAGTTCCTCAGGGGGGAGATCTGGAAACACCATATATTTT. It yields the protein CASSSSGGRSGNTIYF.

The chain links TRBV6-1 to TRBJ1-2; the D is unclear. Germline V gene data show CDR1 as MNHNS and CDR2 as SASEGT. Between the trimmed V and J ends, which lost 10 bases and 4 bases, there was a span of 16 bases. The CDR3 contains 13 residues. DNA for the CDR3: TGTGCCACCCTGCGGGTCGCCCCCTATGGCTACACCTTC. It yields the protein CATLRVAPYGYTF.

V usage is TRBV6-6 and J usage is TRBJ2-3; 15 bases map to TRBD2. CDR1 is MNHNY, CDR2 SVGAGI, per germline (reference sequence). The CDR3 has 16 amino acids. The V segment lost 6 bases and the J segment 4 bases; nucleotides outside the gene matches: 5. CDR3 DNA sequence: TGTGCCAGCAGCCTAGGACTAGCGGGGGGGGCAGATACGCAGTATTTT. Amino acid sequence: CASSLGLAGGADTQYF.

The chain recombines TRBV7-9 with TRBJ2-7, with 8 bases fitting TRBD1. Germline CDR1 and CDR2: SEHNR and FQNEAQ (reference sequence). V trimming: 2 bases; J trimming: 3 bases; junction bases outside the gene matches: 3. This CDR3 has 14 amino acids. CDR3 protein: CASSLIGTGYEQYF. In DNA, the CDR3 is TGTGCCAGCAGCTTAATCGGGACAGGCTACGAGCAGTACTTC.

V is TRBV7-9 and J is TRBJ2-3; the match to TRBD2 covers 9 bases. The germline CDR1 and CDR2 sequences are SEHNR and FQNEAQ (reference sequence). This CDR3 is 16 amino acids long. J was trimmed by 2 bases and V by 6 bases; bases with no gene match: 9. Here the CDR3 DNA reads TGTGCCAGCAGTACCTCGGCGGGGGGGTTCACAGATACGCAGTATTTT. Residues: CASSTSAGGFTDTQYF. Full variable domain (remainder filled in from reference TRBV7-9 and TRBJ2-3): DTGVSQNPRHKITKRGQNVTFRCDPISEHNRLYWYRQTLGQGPEFLTYFQNEAQLEKSRLLSDRFSAERPKGSFSTLEIQRTEQGDSAMYLCASSTSAGGFTDTQYFGPGTRLTVL.

The chain is built from TRBV25-1 and TRBJ2-5, with D possibly TRBD2 on 5 matching bases. The CDR3 is 16 residues long. Germline V gene sequence: CDR1 MGHDK, CDR2 SYGVNS. Trimming removed 1 base at V and 6 bases at J, with 18 bases between. The CDR3 coding sequence is TGTGCCAGCAGTGAATTCGGGGATCGAAAACGGAAGACCCAGTACTTC. Translation gives CASSEFGDRKRKTQYF.

This chain joins TRBV5-1 and TRBJ2-1, with a possible D match to TRBD1 (5 bases). This CDR3 has 15 residues. With 4 bases removed from V and 0 bases from J, the gap between germline ends came to 11 bases. Germline V CDR1 and CDR2: SGHRS, YFSETQ. The CDR3 is CASSADTSSYNEQFF. The CDR3 DNA reads as TGCGCCAGCAGCGCGGACACCAGCTCCTACAATGAGCAGTTCTTC.

The CDR3 sequence is CAITTSGGPSTDTQYF. CDR3 coding DNA: TGTGCCATAACGACTAGCGGGGGGCCTAGCACAGATACGCAGTATTTT. The gene calls are TRBV2 and TRBJ2-3, with 13 bases fitting TRBD2. Germline CDR1 SNHLY, CDR2 FYNNEI. There are 16 residues in the CDR3. V lost 10 bases, J lost 0 bases, and 7 bases stayed unmatched.

The V and J genes are TRBV30 and TRBJ1-5; tentatively, D is TRBD1 (5 bases). The germline V and J ends were trimmed by 2 bases and 3 bases, with 14 bases remaining between them. The CDR3 is made up of 15 amino acids. CDR1 and CDR2 (germline): GTSNPN, SVGIG (reference sequence). The CDR3 DNA sequence: TGTGCCTGGAGTTTTGAGGCAGGGTTCAATCAGCCCCAGCATTTT. It is translated as CAWSFEAGFNQPQHF.

This clone has just one count. The chain links TRBV10-3 to TRBJ2-7; D might be TRBD1 (5 bases). The CDR3 contains 13 residues. The V end was cut by 4 bases, the J end by 5 bases, with 12 bases between. From germline, CDR1 is ENHRY and CDR2 SYGVKD. DNA of the CDR3: TGTGCCATCAGTGGGGCGCAGGGTGACGAGCAGTACTTC. It encodes CAISGAQGDEQYF.